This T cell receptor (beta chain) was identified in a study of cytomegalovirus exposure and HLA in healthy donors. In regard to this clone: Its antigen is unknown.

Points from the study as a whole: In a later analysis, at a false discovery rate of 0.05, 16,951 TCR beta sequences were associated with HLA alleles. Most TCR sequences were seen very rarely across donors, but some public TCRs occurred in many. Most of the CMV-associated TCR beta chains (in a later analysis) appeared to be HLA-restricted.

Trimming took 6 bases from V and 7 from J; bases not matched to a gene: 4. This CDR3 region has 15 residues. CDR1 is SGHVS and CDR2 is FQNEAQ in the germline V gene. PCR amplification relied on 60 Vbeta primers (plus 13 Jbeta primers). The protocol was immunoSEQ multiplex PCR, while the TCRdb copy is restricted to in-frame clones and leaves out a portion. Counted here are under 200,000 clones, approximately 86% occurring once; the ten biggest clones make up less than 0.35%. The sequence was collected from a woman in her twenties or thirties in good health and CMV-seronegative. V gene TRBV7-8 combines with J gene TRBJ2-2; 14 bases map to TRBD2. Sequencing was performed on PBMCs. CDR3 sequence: CASRATSGRVGELFF. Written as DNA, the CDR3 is TGTGCCAGCAGGGCGACTAGCGGGAGGGTCGGGGAGCTGTTTTTT.